This TCR beta chain was recorded in a study of tumor-infiltrating lymphocytes in primary liver carcinoma. The wider study: Men and women, 30 to 69 years of age, made up the patients. There were roughly 3.5 to 7.5 million productive TCRbeta reads per sample, a yield similar across tissue types.

It was from around 18-30 mg of unsorted bulk tissue that RNA and DNA were co-extracted. Starting from roughly 540 ng of total RNA, TCR beta cDNA was produced with a primer in the constant region. Each TCR beta library was derived from three nested multiplex PCR rounds that employed slightly modified ARM-PCR. Primers for the first two PCR rounds were TRBV1-TRBV30 forward primers and a C-beta reverse primer (about 9 cycles per round). Using its own MiXCR run on the multiplex PCR reads, TCRdb lists one record per CDR3 protein. The table includes more than 90,000 distinct CDR3 sequences, under 70% detected once. Study-level results: Against blood, tumors held a significantly higher top-250-clone fraction (p = 0.039). The proportion of top clones found throughout all five tumor regions was only about 8-25%.

Concerning this clonotype: Its antigen remains unknown. At one of its ends the junction is not consistent with the germline gene, which may arise from a read error.

The CDR3 totals 15 residues. The gene calls are TRBV12-3 or TRBV12-4 and TRBJ1-5; no firm D call. The TCR comes from a woman aged 60-75 years with primary liver carcinoma and hepatitis B virus infection. The sequenced sample consisted of liver tumor tissue from sampling region 2. The subset was: tumor region T2, inferior pole. CDR3 amino acids: CASSLGWTENQPQHF. The CDR3 nucleotides are TGTGCCAGCAGTTTAGGTTGGACGGAAAATCAGCCCCAGCATTTC.